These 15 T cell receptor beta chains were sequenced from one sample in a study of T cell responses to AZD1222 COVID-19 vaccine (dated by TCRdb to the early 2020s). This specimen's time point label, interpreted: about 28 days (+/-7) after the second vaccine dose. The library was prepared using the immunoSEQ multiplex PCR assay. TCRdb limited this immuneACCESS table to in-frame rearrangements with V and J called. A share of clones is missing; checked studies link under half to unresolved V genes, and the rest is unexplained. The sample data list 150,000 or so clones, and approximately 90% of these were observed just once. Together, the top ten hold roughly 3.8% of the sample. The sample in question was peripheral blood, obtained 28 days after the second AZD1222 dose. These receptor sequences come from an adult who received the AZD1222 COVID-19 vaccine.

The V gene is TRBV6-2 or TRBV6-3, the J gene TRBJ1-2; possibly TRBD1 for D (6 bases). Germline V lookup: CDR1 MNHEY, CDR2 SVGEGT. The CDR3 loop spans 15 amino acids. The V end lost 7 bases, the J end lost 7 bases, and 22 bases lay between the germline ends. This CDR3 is CASTPWGGAAGGYTF. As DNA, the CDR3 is TGTGCCAGCACCCCTTGGGGGGGGGCAGCCGGTGGCTACACCTTC.

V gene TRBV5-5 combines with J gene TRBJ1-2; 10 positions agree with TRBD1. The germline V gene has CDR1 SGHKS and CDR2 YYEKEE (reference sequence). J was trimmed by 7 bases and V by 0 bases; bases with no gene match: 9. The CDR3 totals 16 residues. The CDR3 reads CASSLVGTGVLSGYTF. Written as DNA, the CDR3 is TGTGCCAGCAGCTTGGTGGGGACAGGGGTACTGTCTGGCTACACCTTC.

CDR3 DNA: TGCAGCGTTGGACAGGGGACTGGAAACACCATATATTTT. Its translation: CSVGQGTGNTIYF. The J gene is TRBJ1-3, the V gene TRBV29-1; TRBD1 matches 8 bases. This CDR3 comprises 13 residues. Germline values: CDR1 SQVTM, CDR2 ANQGSEA. With V trimmed by 4 bases and J by 2 bases, 1 base remained unmatched. The variable domain in full, with the rest retrieved from reference TRBV29-1 and TRBJ1-3, is SAVISQKPSRDICQRGTSLTIQCQVDSQVTMMFWYRQQPGQSLTLIATANQGSEATYESGFVIDKFPISRPNLTFSTLTVSNMSPEDSSIYLCSVGQGTGNTIYFGEGSWLTVV.

CDR3 sequence (DNA): TGTGCCAGCAGCTACGGGACTAGGGAAGAGACCCAGTACTTC. It specifies CASSYGTREETQYF. This rearrangement joins TRBV7-2 to TRBJ2-5; TRBD2 agrees at 8 bases. Germline loops: CDR1 SGHTA, CDR2 FQGNSA. The V segment lost 4 bases and the J segment 3 bases; nucleotides outside the gene matches: 4. This CDR3 comprises 14 residues.

CDR3 sequence (DNA): TGTGCCAGCTCACCAACGGTCTCCGCTTCCTACGAGCAGTACTTC. It encodes CASSPTVSASYEQYF. This rearrangement joins TRBV18 to TRBJ2-7; D is ambiguous. Germline values: CDR1 KGHSH, CDR2 LQKENI. V was clipped by 2 bases and J by 1 base, with 12 bases between them. The CDR3 sequence is 15 residues long.

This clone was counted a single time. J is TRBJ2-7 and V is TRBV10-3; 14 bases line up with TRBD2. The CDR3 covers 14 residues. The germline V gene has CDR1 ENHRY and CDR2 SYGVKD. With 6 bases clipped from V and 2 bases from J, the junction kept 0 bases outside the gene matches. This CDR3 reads CAIRTSGRAYEQYF. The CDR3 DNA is TGTGCCATCAGGACTAGCGGGAGGGCCTACGAGCAGTACTTC.

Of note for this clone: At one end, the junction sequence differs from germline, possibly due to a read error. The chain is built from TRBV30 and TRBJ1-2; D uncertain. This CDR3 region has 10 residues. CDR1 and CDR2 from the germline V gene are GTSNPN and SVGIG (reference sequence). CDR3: CAWSDSDKSF. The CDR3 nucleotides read TGTGCCTGGAGTGACAGCGACAAATCCTTC.

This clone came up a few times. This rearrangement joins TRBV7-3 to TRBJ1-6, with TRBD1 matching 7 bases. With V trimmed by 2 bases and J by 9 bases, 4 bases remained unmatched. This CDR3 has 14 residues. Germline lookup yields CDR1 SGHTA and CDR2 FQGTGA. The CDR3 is CASSLGTVGSPLHF. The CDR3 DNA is TGTGCCAGCAGCTTAGGGACAGTAGGTTCACCCCTCCACTTT.

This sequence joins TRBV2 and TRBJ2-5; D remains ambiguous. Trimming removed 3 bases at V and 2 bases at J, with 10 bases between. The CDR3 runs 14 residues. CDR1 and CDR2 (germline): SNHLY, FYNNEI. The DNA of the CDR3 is TGTGCCAGCAGTGAGAGGACGGTACAAGAGACCCAGTACTTC. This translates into CASSERTVQETQYF.

CDR3 amino acids: CASSPLQGTEAFF. CDR3 DNA: TGCGCCAGCAGCCCGCTCCAGGGGACTGAAGCTTTCTTT. The chain uses TRBV5-1 and TRBJ1-1; D possibly corresponds to TRBD1 (6 bases). The CDR3 length is 13 residues. CDR1 SGHRS and CDR2 YFSETQ come from the germline V gene. Trimming shortened V by 4 bases and J by 5 bases, and 12 bases separated the two germline ends.

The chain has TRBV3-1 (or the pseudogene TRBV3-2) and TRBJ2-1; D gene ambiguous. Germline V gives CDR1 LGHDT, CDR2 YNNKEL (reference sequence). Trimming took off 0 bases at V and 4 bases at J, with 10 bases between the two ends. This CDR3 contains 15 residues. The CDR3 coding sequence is TGTGCCAGCAGCCAAGATGAAGTGGGGTACAATGAGCAGTTCTTC. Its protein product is CASSQDEVGYNEQFF.

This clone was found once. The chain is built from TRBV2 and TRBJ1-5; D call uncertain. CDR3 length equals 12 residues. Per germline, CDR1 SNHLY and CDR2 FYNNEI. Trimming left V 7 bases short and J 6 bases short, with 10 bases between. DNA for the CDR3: TGTGCCAGCAATTTAGTAAGTCAGCCCCAGCATTTT. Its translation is CASNLVSQPQHF.

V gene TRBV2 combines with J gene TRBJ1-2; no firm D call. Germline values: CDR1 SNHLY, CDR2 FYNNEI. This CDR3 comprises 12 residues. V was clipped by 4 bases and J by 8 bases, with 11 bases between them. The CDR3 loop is CASSVGSGGYTF. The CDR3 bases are TGTGCCAGCAGTGTGGGCTCCGGGGGCTACACCTTC.

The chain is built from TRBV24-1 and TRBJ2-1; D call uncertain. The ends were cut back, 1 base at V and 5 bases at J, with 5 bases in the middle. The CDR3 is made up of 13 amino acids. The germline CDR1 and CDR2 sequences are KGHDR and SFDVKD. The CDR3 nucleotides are TGTGCCACCAGTGATTTAAGCGACAATGAGCAGTTCTTC. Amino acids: CATSDLSDNEQFF.

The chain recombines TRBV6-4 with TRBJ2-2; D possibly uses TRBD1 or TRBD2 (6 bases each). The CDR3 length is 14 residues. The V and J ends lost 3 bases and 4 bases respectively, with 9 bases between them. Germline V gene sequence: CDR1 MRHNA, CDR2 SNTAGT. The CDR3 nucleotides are TGTGCCAGCAGTGAGGGGGGCGCCACCGGGGAGCTGTTTTTT. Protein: CASSEGGATGELFF.